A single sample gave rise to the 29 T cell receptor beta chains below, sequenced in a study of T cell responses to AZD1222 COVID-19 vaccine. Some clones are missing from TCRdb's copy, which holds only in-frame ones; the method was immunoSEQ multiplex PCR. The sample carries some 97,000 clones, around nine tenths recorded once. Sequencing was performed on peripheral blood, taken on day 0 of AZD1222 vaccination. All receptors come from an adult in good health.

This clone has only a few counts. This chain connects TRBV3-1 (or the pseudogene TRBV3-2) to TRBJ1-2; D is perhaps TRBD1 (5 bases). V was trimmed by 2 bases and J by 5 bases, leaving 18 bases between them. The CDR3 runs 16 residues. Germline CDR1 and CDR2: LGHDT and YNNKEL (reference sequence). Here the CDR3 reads CASSQRTGLAAYGYTF. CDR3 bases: TGTGCCAGCAGCCAACGTACAGGCCTTGCAGCATATGGCTACACCTTC.

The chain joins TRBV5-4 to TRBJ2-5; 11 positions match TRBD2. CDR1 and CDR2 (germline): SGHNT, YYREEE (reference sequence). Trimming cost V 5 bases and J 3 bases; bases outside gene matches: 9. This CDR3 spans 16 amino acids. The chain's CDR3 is CASRESLAGGKETQYF. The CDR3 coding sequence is TGTGCCAGCAGGGAAAGTCTAGCGGGGGGTAAAGAGACCCAGTACTTC.

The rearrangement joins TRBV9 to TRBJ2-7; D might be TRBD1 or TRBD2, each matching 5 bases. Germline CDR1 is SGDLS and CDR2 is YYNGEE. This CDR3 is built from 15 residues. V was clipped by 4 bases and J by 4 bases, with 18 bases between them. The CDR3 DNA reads TGTGCCAGCAGCCCCCGAGGGAGCAGGGAATACGAGCAGTACTTC. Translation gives CASSPRGSREYEQYF.

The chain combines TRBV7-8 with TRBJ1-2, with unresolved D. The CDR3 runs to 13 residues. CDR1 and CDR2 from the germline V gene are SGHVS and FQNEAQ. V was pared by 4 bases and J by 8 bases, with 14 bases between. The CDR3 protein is CASSSSDKFGYTF. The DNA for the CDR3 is TGTGCCAGCAGCTCCTCAGACAAATTCGGCTACACCTTC.

This CDR3 is CASSVDGGRADTQYF. DNA of the CDR3: TGTGCCAGCAGCGTAGATGGCGGTAGAGCAGATACGCAGTATTTT. The rearrangement links TRBV9 to TRBJ2-3; D is ambiguous. Germline CDR1 and CDR2: SGDLS and YYNGEE. This CDR3 has 15 residues. Trimming pared 0 bases from V and 4 bases from J, leaving 12 bases between. Variable domain in full (rest from reference TRBV9 and TRBJ2-3): DSGVTQTPKHLITATGQRVTLRCSPRSGDLSVYWYQQSLDQGLQFLIQYYNGEERAKGNILERFSAQQFPDLHSELNLSSLELGDSALYFCASSVDGGRADTQYFGPGTRLTVL.

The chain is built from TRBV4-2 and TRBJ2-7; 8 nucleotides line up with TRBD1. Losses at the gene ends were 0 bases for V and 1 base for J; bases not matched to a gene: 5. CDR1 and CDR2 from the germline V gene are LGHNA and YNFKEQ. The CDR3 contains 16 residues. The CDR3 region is CASSQDFGTGSYEQYF. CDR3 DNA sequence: TGTGCCAGCAGCCAAGATTTTGGGACAGGATCCTACGAGCAGTACTTC.

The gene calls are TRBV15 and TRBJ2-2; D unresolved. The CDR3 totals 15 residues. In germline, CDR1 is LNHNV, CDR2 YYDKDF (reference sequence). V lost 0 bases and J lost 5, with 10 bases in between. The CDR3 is CATSRDTRKTGELFF. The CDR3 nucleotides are TGTGCCACCAGCAGAGATACTCGGAAAACCGGGGAGCTGTTTTTT.

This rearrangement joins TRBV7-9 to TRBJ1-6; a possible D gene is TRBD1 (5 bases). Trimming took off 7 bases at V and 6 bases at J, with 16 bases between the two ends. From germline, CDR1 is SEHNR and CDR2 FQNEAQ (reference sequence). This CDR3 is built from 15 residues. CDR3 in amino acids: CASKRDGSGNSPLHF. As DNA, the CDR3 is TGTGCCAGCAAAAGGGACGGGTCGGGTAATTCACCCCTCCACTTT.

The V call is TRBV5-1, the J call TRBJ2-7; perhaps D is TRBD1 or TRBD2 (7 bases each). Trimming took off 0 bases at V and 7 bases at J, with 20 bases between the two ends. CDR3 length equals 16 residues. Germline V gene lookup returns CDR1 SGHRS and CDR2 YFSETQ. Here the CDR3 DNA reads TGCGCCAGCAGCTTGGGAGGGGACTACCGACAGGGTGAGCAGTACTTC. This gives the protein CASSLGGDYRQGEQYF.

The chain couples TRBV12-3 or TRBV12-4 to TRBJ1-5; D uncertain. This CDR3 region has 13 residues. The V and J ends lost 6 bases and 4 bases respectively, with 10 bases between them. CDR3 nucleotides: TGTGCCAGCAGCCCCAAGGCGAATCAGCCCCAGCATTTT. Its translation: CASSPKANQPQHF.

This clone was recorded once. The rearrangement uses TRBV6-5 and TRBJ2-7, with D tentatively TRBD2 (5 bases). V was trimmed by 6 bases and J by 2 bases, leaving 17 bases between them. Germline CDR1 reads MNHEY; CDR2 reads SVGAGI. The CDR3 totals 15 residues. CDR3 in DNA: TGTGCCAGCAGACTGGGGAGTCCCCAAACCTACGAGCAGTACTTC. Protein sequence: CASRLGSPQTYEQYF.

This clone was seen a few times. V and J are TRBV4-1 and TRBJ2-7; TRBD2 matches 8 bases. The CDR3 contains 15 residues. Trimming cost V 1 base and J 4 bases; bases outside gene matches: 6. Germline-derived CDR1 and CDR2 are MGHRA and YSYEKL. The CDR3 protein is CASSQVASGRYEQYF. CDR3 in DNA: TGCGCCAGCAGCCAAGTGGCTAGCGGGCGGTACGAGCAGTACTTC.

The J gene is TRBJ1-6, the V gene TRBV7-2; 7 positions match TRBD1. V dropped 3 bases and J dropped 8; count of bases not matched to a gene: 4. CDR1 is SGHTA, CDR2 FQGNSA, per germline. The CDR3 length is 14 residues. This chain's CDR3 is CASSFGTVYSPLHF. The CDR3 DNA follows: TGTGCCAGCAGCTTCGGGACAGTTTATTCACCCCTCCACTTT.

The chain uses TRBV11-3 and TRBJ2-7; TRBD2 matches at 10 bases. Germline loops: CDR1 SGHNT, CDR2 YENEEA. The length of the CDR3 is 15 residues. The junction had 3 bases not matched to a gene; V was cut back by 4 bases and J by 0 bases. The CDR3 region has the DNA TGTGCCAGCAGCTACCGGACTAGCGGCTCCTACGAGCAGTACTTC. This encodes CASSYRTSGSYEQYF.

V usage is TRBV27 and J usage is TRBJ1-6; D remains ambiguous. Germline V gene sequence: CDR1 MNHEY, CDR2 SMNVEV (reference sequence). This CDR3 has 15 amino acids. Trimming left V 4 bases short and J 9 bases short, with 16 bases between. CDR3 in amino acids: CASSWQAGRSSPLHF. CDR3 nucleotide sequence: TGTGCCAGCAGTTGGCAGGCCGGCAGGAGTTCACCCCTCCACTTT.

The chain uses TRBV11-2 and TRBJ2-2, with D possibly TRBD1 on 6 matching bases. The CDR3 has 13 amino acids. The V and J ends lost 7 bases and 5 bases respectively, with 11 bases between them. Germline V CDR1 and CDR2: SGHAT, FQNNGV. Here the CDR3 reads CASKAGVTGELFF. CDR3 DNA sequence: TGTGCCAGCAAGGCAGGGGTAACCGGGGAGCTGTTTTTT.

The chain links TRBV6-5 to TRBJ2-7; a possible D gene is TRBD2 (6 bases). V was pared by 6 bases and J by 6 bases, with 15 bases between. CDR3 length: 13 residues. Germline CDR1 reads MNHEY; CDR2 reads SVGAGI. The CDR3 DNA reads TGTGCCAGCAGCTACCAGACAGCGGGCGAGCAGTACTTC. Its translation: CASSYQTAGEQYF.

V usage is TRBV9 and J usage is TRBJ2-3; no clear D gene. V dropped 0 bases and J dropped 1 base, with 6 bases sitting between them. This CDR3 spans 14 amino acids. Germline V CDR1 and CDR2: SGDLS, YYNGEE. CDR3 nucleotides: TGTGCCAGCAGCGTAGTCGGTCGCACAGATACGCAGTATTTT. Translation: CASSVVGRTDTQYF. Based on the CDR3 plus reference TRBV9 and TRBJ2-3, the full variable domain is DSGVTQTPKHLITATGQRVTLRCSPRSGDLSVYWYQQSLDQGLQFLIQYYNGEERAKGNILERFSAQQFPDLHSELNLSSLELGDSALYFCASSVVGRTDTQYFGPGTRLTVL.

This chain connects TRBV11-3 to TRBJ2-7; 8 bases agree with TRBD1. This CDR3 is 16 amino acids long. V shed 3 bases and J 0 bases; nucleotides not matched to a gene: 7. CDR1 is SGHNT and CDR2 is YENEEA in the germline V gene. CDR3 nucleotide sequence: TGTGCCAGCAGCTTCCCTCCCAGGGGGCTCTCCTACGAGCAGTACTTC. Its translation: CASSFPPRGLSYEQYF.

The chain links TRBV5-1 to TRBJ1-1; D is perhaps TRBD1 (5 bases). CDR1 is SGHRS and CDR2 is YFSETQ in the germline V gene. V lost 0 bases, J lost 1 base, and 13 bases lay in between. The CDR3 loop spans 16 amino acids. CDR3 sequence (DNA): TGCGCCAGCAGCTTGGAGGGGCCCAGATCGAACACTGAAGCTTTCTTT. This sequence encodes CASSLEGPRSNTEAFF. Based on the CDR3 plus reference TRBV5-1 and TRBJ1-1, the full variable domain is KAGVTQTPRYLIKTRGQQVTLSCSPISGHRSVSWYQQTPGQGLQFLFEYFSETQRNKGNFPGRFSGRQFSNSRSEMNVSTLELGDSALYLCASSLEGPRSNTEAFFGQGTRLTVV.

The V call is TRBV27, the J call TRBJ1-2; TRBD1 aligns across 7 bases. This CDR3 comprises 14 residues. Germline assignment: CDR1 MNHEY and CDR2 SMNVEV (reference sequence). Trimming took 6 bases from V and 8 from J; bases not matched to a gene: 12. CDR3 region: CASRTLSGGRGYTF. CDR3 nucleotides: TGTGCCAGCAGAACCCTGTCAGGGGGTAGGGGCTACACCTTC.

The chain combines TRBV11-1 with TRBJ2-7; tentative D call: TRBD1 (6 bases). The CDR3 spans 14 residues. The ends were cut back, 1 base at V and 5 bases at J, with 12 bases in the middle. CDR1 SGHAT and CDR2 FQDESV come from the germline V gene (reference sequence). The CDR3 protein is CASSLGGGRDEQYF. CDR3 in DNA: TGTGCCAGCAGCTTAGGAGGGGGACGGGACGAGCAGTACTTC.

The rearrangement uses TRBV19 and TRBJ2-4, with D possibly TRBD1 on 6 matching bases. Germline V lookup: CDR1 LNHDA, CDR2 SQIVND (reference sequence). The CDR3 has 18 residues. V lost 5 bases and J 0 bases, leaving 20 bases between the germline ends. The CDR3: CASSPHQDSRLAKNIQYF. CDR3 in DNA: TGTGCCAGTAGTCCGCATCAGGACAGTCGTCTAGCCAAAAACATTCAGTACTTC.

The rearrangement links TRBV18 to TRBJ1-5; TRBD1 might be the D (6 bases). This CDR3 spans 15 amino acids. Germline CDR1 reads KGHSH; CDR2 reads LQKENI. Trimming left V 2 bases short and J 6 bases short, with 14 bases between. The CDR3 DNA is TGTGCCAGCTCACCAACAGGGTCACCCGGTCAGCCCCAGCATTTT. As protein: CASSPTGSPGQPQHF.

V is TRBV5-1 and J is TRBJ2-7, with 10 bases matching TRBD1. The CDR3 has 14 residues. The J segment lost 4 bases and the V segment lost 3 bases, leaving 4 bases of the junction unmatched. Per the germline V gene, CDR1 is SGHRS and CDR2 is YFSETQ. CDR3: CASSSRDRGYEQYF. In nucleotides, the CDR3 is TGCGCCAGCAGCTCTCGGGACAGGGGATACGAGCAGTACTTC.

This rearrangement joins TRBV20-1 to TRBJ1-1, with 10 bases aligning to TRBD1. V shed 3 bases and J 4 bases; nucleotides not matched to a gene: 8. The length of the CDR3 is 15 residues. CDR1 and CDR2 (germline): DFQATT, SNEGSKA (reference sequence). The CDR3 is CSASGGGQGSTEAFF. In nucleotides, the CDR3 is TGCAGTGCTAGTGGGGGGGGACAGGGGAGCACTGAAGCTTTCTTT.

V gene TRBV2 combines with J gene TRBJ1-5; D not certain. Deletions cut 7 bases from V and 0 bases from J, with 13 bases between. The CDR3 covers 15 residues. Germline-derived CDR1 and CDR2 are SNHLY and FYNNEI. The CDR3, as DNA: TGTGCCAGCACCGACTGGTCCGCTAGCAATCAGCCCCAGCATTTT. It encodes CASTDWSASNQPQHF. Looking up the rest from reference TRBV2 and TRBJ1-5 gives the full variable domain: EPEVTQTPSHQVTQMGQEVILRCVPISNHLYFYWYRQILGQKVEFLVSFYNNEISEKSEIFDDQFSVERPDGSNFTLKIRSTKLEDSAMYFCASTDWSASNQPQHFGDGTRLSIL.

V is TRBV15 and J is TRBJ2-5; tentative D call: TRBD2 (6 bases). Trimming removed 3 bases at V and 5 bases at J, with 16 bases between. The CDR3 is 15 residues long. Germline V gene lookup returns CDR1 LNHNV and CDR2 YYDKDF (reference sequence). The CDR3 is CATSRGGLRGETQYF. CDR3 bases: TGTGCCACCAGCAGGGGAGGACTCCGGGGCGAGACCCAGTACTTC.

CDR3: CASSEGGQKPFF. DNA of the CDR3: TGTGCCAGCAGTGAAGGAGGGCAGAAACCTTTCTTT. This chain connects TRBV6-1 to TRBJ1-1; D is unresolved. CDR3 length: 12 amino acids. Trimming removed 1 base at V and 12 bases at J, with 12 bases between. CDR1 and CDR2 (germline): MNHNS, SASEGT.